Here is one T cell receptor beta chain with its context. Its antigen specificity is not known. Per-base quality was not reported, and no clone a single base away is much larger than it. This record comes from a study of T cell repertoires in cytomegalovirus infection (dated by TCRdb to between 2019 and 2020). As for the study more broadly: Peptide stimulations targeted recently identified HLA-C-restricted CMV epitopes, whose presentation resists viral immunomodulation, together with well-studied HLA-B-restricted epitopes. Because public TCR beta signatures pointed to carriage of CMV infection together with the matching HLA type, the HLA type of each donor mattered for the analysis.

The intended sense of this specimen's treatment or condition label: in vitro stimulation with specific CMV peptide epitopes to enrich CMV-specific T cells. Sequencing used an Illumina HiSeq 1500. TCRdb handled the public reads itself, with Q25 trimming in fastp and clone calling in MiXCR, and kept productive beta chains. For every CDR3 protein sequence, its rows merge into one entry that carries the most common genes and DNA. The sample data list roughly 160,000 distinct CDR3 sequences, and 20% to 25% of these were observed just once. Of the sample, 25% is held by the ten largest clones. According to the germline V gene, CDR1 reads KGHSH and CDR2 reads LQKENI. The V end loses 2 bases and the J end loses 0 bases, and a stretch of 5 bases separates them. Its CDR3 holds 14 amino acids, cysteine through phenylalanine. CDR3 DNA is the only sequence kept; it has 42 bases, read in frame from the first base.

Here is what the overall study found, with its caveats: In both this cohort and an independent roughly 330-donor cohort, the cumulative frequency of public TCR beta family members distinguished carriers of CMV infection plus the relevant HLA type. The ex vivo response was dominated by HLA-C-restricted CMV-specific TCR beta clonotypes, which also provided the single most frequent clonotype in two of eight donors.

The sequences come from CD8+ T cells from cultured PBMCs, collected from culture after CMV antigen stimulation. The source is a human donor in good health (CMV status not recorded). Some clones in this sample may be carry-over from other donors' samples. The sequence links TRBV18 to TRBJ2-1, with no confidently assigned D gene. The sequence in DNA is TGTGCCAGCTCACCAGAGAGCTCCTACAATGAGCAGTTCTTC. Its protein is CASSPESSYNEQFF. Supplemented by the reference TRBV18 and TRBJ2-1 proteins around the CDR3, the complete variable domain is NAGVMQNPRHLVRRRGQEARLRCSPMKGHSHVYWYRQLPEEGLKFMVYLQKENIIDESGMPKERFSAEFPKEGPSILRIQQVVRGDSAAYFCASSPESSYNEQFFGPGTRLTVL.